This TCR beta chain appears in the sequencing data of a study of OX40 agonist ivuxolimab in advanced cancers. About the research overall: Patients were given ivuxolimab, an antibody that agonizes OX40 (CD134). Overall study findings and caveats: Among the lowest levels of clonal expansion were found in partial responders at 0.1-3.0 mg/kg. By week 6 at 0.1 to 3.0 mg/kg, blood CD4+ and CD8+ T cells had expanded clonally. The study did not work out the antigen specificity of the expanded peripheral T cells.

TCRdb keeps only in-frame clones here, not all; method: immunoSEQ multiplex PCR. The sample holds around 60,000 clones, about 89% seen once. Points on this clone: Its specificity is unknown.

This CDR3 region has 13 residues. The germline V gene has CDR1 SGHNT and CDR2 YYREEE (reference sequence). V lost 6 bases to trimming and J lost 3 bases; unmatched junction nucleotides: 2. This receptor was identified in an adult with an advanced solid tumor such as melanoma, head and neck, liver or kidney cancer. Sequencing used CD4+ or CD8+ T cells sorted from blood, obtained in a trial of the OX40 agonist ivuxolimab. V usage is TRBV5-4 and J usage is TRBJ2-5; 10 nucleotides match TRBD2. CDR3 nucleotides: TGTGCCAGCACCCTAGCGGGAGAAGAGACCCAGTACTTC. It specifies CASTLAGEETQYF. The complete variable domain, with remaining parts taken from reference TRBV5-4 and TRBJ2-5, reads ETGVTQSPTHLIKTRGQQVTLRCSSQSGHNTVSWYQQALGQGPQFIFQYYREEENGRGNFPPRFSGLQFPNYSSELNVNALELDDSALYLCASTLAGEETQYFGPGTRLLVL.